This T cell receptor beta chain was found in a study of prognosis after radiotherapy for stage I lung cancer. As regards this clonotype: This likely reflects a read error, since a far larger clone is one base away.

CDR3 size: 15 residues. CDR1 is SEHNR, CDR2 FQNEAQ, per germline (reference sequence). Trimming pared 1 base from V and 0 bases from J, leaving 4 bases between. From genomic DNA, two-round multiplex PCR was used to amplify TCR beta CDR3. Primers (each specific to one TRBV or TRBJ gene) were used in first-round PCR. Each CDR3 protein gets one entry after TCRdb re-called the multiplex PCR reads with MiXCR. The table lists 15,000 to 20,000 distinct CDR3 sequences, 50% of them singletons. This material consisted of PBMCs, taken before or after stereotactic body radiation therapy (not recorded which). This chain links TRBV7-9 with TRBJ1-6; D call uncertain. This TCR was recovered from a donor aged 50 or older with non-small cell lung cancer. The CDR3 protein is CASSLGISYNSPLHF. The CDR3 DNA reads as TGTGCCAGCAGCTTAGGGATCTCCTATAATTCACCCCTCCACTTT.